This T cell receptor beta chain was captured by sequencing in a study of T-cell memory formation after mild COVID-19. Overall study results and limits: Among clones peaking at day 37 in the second wave, SARS-CoV-2 specificity remained unconfirmed. From day 15 to 85, contracting clones were balanced between CD4 and CD8, whereas later expanders leaned toward CD4+. CD4+ clones that contracted lay mainly in CM and EM; CD8+ ones lay in EMRA.

A few counts support this clonotype. Its antigen is unknown. TCRdb reprocessed the 5' RACE reads with MiXCR, giving one entry per CDR3 protein. The table has 110,000 or so distinct CDR3 sequences, 20% to 25% seen once; the top ten hold roughly two fifths. The source material was PBMCs or a T cell subset sorted from them (not recorded which). The clonotype comes from a man younger than 35 who had mild COVID-19 (a few samples of this study predate the infection). Cell type and time point are not known.

CDR3 loop: CASSLKPDISYEQYV. The CDR3 DNA sequence: TGTGCCAGCAGCTTAAAGCCGGACATCTCCTACGAGCAGTACGTC. The chain uses TRBV7-8 and TRBJ2-7, with D possibly matching TRBD1 (5 bases). Trimming took off 2 bases at V and 0 bases at J, with 11 bases between the two ends. The CDR3 consists of 15 residues. Per germline, CDR1 SGHVS and CDR2 FQNEAQ.